This T cell receptor beta chain was sequenced in a study of beta chain features in type 1 diabetes (dated 2018 in TCRdb). About the study as a whole: Mean age, gender distribution, total cell number and subset yield were not different between patients and healthy donors. In the study, recently diagnosed type 1 diabetes patients and matched healthy donors were compared on the TCRB repertoires of their sorted circulating CD4+ T cell subsets. A total of about 110 million sorted cells were examined across all samples, and the number of cells per subset was strongly correlated with RNA yield. Whereas all 28 donors provided naive and central memory subsets, regulatory and stem cell-like memory subsets were isolated from just 8 patients and about eight healthy donors. Here is what the overall study found, with its caveats: The naive, central memory and regulatory TCRB repertoires appeared to resemble one another more closely among patients than among healthy donors. Patients with type 1 diabetes made fewer insertions and deleted more nucleotides at VDJ recombination sites, implying thymic rearrangement abnormalities. Sequencing cDNA rather than genomic DNA could over-represent highly expressing activated cells, although activation and CD3 levels did not differ between groups. In all four CD4+ subsets, TCRB CDR3 length was moderately but significantly shorter in type 1 diabetes patients. PCR may preferentially amplify shorter templates, but because patient and control samples were amplified and corrected together, any resulting skew would affect both groups equally. Because small numbers of individuals were included in the HLA sub-analyses, any influence of HLA type on TCRB rearrangement was left unresolved.

From each donor, a single peripheral blood sample of around 120 mL on average was drawn into heparinised tubes. A BD FACSAria II was used to sort naive, central memory, regulatory and stem cell-like memory CD4+ T cells with a panel that included CD45RO, CCR7, CD25, CD127, CD95 and CD27. Every sorted population had a purity above 95%. PBMCs were separated immediately by Lymphoprep density gradient centrifugation and were stained directly, without being cultured. To minimize batch effects, samples were stained and sorted in pairs, one healthy donor with one patient per experiment. Points on this clone: The antigen it recognizes is unknown. Within one base of it there is no much larger clone, and no base qualities were kept.

Trimming takes 4 bases off V and 5 bases off J; junction bases not matched to a gene: 14. The germline V gene supplies CDR1 SGHVS and CDR2 FQNEAQ. Counted from cysteine to phenylalanine, this CDR3 has 17 amino acids. Of all the DNA, just the CDR3 is kept, 51 bases in frame from base 1. All of the isolated RNA was reverse transcribed with the High Capacity cDNA Reverse Transcription Kit, so expressed TCRB transcripts were sequenced. Deep immunoSEQ sequencing was applied to naive, central memory and regulatory T cell samples, giving an average of about 3.8 million total reads per sample. After sorted cells were lysed in RLT buffer, RNA was extracted with DNase-treated RNeasy Micro or Mini kits, with the choice depending on cell number. Each cell subset was processed separately to prevent cross-contamination, with patient and healthy donor samples processed together. TCRB sequences were amplified from cDNA with the immunoSEQ multiplex PCR, producing 87-bp fragments spanning the CDR3 region. The amplicons were sequenced using the Illumina HiSeq platform. The authors' analysis ran thus. PCR bias was corrected computationally using synthetic template baselines, and reads within Hamming distance 2 were collapsed, with unmergeable singletons discarded. Reads were aligned to IMGT to assign V, D and J genes, CDR3 length, and insertions or deletions at six rearrangement sites. Within each subset, clonotype counts were normalized to sorted cell number, after which true diversity and Gini coefficients were computed with the tcR R package. The overlap coefficient, calculated on TCRB nucleotide sequences, was used to measure repertoire sharing. Out-of-frame TCRB sequences from naive cells were analyzed to stand in for the pre-selection repertoire. TCRdb stores this immuneACCESS table with in-frame sequences only. Part of the clones is absent; in the studies checked, under half of the shortfall reflects unresolved V genes, and no reason is known for the rest. D and trimming come from the DNA, and the V and J calls and clone size come from that table. This sample is represented by 450,000 or so clones; over 10% of them were singletons. The ten largest clones capture 0.045% to 0.05% of the sample.

This chain joins TRBV7-8 to TRBJ2-1; a stretch of 7 junction bases matches TRBD2. The receptor's source is a woman aged 18-29 years in good health. Sample: naive CD4+ T cells from blood. This sample's cell subset or site label indicates: true naive CD4+ T cells. The nucleotide sequence reads as follows: TGTGCCAGCAGCTCCATCCTACTAGCGACAGTTGACAATGAGCAGTTCTTC. Its translation reads: CASSSILLATVDNEQFF.